This T cell receptor beta chain is from a study of shared clonotypes between healthy human individuals. Study results and limitations: Memory subsets generally showed lower estimated richness than naive subsets.

Comments on this clone: The antigen remains undetermined. Other DNA sequences in the sample encode the same CDR3.

CDR1 SEHNR and CDR2 FQNEAQ come from the germline V gene (reference sequence). The CDR3 is made up of 14 amino acids. V was trimmed by 6 bases and J by 1 base, leaving 10 bases between them. The data were produced by immunoSEQ multiplex PCR, yet TCRdb's version contains in-frame clones alone and is incomplete. The sample has over 2 million clones, roughly 94% seen once. Sequencing used naive CD4+ T cells sorted from blood. Indicated subset: CD45RA+ positively selected. The origin of this receptor is a young man in good health. The chain employs TRBV7-9 and TRBJ2-1; D is possibly TRBD2 (6 bases). The CDR3 spells CASSISGSYNEQFF. In nucleotides, the CDR3 is TGTGCCAGCAGTATTAGCGGATCCTACAATGAGCAGTTCTTC.